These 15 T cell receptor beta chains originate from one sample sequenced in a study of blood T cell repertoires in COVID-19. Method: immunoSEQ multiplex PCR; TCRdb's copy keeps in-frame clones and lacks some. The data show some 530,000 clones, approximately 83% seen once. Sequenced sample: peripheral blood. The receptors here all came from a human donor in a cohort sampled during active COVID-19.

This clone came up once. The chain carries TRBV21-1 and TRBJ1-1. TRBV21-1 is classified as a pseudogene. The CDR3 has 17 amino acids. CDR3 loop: CASAWDWEQFVDTEAFF. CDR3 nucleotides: TGTGCCAGCGCCTGGGACTGGGAACAATTCGTCGACACTGAAGCTTTCTTT.

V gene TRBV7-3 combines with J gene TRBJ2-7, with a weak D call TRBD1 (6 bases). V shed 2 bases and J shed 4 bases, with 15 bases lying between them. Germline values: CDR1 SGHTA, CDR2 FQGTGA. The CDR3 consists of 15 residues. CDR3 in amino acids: CASSLRAAGEYEQYF. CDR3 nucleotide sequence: TGTGCCAGCAGCTTACGGGCGGCAGGGGAGTACGAGCAGTACTTC.

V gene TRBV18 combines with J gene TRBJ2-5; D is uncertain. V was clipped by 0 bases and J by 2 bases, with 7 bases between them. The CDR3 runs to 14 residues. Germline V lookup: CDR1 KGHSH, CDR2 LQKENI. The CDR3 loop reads CASSPPYRQETQYF. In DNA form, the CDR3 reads TGTGCCAGCTCACCACCGTACAGACAAGAGACCCAGTACTTC.

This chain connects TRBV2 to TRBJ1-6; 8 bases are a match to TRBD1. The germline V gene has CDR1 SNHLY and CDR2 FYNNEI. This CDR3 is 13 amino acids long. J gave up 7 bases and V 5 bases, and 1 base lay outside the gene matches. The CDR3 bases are TGTGCCAGCAGTCAGGGGGCAAATTCACCCCTCCACTTT. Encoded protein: CASSQGANSPLHF.

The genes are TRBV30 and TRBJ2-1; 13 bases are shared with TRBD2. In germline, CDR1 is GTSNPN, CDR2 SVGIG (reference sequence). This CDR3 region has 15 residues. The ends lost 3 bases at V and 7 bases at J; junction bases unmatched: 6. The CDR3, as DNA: TGTGCCTGGAGGGGGACTAGCGGGATAAGTAATGAGCAGTTCTTC. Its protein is CAWRGTSGISNEQFF.

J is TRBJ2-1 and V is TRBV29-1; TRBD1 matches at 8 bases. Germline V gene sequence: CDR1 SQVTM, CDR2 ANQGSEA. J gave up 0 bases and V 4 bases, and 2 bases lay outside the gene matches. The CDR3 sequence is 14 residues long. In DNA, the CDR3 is TGCAGCGTTGGGACAGGGAGCTCCTACAATGAGCAGTTCTTC. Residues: CSVGTGSSYNEQFF.

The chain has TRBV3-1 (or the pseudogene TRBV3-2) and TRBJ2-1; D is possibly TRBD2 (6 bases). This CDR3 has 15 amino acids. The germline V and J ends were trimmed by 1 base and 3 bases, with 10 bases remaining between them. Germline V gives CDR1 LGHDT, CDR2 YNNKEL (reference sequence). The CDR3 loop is CASSQGASDYNEQFF. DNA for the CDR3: TGTGCCAGCAGCCAAGGAGCTAGCGACTACAATGAGCAGTTCTTC.

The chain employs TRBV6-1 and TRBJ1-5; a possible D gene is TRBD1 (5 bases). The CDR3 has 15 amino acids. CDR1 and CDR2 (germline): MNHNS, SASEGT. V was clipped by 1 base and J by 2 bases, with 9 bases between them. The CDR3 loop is CASSEGGLGNQPQHF. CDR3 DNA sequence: TGTGCCAGCAGTGAAGGGGGCTTAGGCAATCAGCCCCAGCATTTT.

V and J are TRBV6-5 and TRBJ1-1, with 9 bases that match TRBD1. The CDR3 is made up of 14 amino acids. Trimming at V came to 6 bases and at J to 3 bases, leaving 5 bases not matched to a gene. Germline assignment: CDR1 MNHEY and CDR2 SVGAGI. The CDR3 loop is CASSGQGTHTEAFF. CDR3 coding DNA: TGTGCCAGCAGCGGACAGGGGACCCACACTGAAGCTTTCTTT.

CDR3 coding DNA: TGTGCCAGCAGCCTCAGGGGGAACTATGGCTACACCTTC. Residues: CASSLRGNYGYTF. The chain joins TRBV6-5 to TRBJ1-2; 7 positions match TRBD1. The V gene's germline CDR1 is MNHEY and CDR2 SVGAGI. V lost 6 bases, J lost 2 bases, and 3 bases stayed unmatched. The CDR3 consists of 13 residues.

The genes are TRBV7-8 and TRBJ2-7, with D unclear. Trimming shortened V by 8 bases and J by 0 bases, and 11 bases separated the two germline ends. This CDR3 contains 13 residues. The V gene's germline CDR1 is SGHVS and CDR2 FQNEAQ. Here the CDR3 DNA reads TGTGCCAGCGGTTCGGAGAGCTCCTACGAGCAGTACTTC. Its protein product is CASGSESSYEQYF.

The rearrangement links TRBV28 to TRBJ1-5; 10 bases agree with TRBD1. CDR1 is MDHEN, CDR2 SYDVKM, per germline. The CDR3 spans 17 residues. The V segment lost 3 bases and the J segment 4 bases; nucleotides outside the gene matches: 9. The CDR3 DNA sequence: TGTGCCAGCAGTTTCTCTCTCGGGACAGGGGTGAATCAGCCCCAGCATTTT. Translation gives CASSFSLGTGVNQPQHF.

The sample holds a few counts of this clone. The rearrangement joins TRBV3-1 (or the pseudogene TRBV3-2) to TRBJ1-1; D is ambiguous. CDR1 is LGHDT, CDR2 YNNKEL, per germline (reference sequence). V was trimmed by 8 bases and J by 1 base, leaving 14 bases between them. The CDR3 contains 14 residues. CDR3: CASAPPGRNTEAFF. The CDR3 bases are TGTGCCAGCGCCCCTCCGGGAAGGAACACTGAAGCTTTCTTT.

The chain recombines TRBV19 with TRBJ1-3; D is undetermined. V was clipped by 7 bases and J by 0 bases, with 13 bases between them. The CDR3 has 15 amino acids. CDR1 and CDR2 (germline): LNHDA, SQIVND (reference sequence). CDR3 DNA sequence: TGTGCCAGTACCGAGACATTCAGCTCTGGAAACACCATATATTTT. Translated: CASTETFSSGNTIYF.

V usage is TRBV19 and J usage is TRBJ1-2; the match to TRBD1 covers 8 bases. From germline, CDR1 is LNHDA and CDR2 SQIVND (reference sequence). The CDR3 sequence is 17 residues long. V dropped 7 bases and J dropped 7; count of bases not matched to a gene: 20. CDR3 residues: CASTVYSSGTGIGGYTF. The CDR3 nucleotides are TGTGCCAGTACCGTCTATTCCTCCGGGACAGGAATAGGTGGCTACACCTTC.